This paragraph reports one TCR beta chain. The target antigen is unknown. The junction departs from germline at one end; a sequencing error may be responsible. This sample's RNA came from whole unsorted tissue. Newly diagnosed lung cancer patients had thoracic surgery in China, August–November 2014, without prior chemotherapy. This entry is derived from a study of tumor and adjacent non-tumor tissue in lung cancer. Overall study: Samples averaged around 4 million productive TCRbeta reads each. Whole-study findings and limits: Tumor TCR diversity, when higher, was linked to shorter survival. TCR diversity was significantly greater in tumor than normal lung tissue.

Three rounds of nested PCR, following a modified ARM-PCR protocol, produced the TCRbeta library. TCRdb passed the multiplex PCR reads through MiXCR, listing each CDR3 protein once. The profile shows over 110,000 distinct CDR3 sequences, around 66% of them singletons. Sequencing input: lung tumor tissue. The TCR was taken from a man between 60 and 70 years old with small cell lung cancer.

This chain's CDR3 is CCAEAESYKQYF. For the CDR3, the DNA is TGCTGTGCCGAGGCGGAATCCTATAAGCAGTACTTC. The chain links TRBV20-1 to TRBJ2-7; D gene unclear. CDR1 is DFQATT, CDR2 SNEGSKA, per germline (reference sequence). The CDR3 has 12 residues.